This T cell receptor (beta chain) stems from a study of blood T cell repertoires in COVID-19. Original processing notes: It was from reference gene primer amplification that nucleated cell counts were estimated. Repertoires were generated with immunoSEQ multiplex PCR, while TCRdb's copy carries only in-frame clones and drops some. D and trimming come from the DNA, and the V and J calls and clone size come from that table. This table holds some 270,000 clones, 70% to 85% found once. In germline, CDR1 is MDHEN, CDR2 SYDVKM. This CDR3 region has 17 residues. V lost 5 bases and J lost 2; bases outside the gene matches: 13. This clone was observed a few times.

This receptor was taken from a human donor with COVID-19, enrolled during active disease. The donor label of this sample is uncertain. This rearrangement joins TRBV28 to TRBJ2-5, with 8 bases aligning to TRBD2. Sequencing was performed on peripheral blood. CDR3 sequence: CASSPTQRQRGQETQYF. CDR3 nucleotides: TGTGCCAGCAGTCCCACCCAACGTCAGCGGGGGCAAGAGACCCAGTACTTC.